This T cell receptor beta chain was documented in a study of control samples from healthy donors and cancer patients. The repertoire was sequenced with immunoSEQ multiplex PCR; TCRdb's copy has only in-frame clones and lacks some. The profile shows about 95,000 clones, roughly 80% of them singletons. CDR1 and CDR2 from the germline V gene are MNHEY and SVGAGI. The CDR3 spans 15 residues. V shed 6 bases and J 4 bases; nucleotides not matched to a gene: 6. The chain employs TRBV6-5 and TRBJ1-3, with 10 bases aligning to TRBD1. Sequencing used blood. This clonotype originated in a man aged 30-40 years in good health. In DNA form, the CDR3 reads TGTGCCAGCAGCTCCGACAGGGGGCGAGGAAACACCATATATTTT. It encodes CASSSDRGRGNTIYF.